The rows below give T cell receptor beta chains drawn from one sample of a study of CD8+CD57+ T cells in acquired aplastic anemia. MiXCR was run by TCRdb on the reads, yielding one entry per CDR3 protein. This sample has 150,000 to 200,000 distinct CDR3 sequences; about 50% occur once, and the top ten carry roughly 29%. Source material: sorted CD4+, CD8+, or CD8+CD57+ T cells (not recorded which) from PBMCs. The receptor set was obtained from a human donor with aplastic anemia. The CDR3 runs from the conserved cysteine through the conserved F or W. D genes are given only for firm matches. Clone size is not always given. Where it is, it says once, few, many or a class for expanded clones.

clone size	D gene	V gene	CDR3 length	J gene	CDR3 protein	CDR3 DNA
.	.	TRBV10-3	14	TRBJ2-3	CAITPGRMEGTQYF	TGTGCCATCACCCCAGGGCGTATGGAGGGCACGCAGTATTTT
many	.	TRBV20-1	16	TRBJ2-7	CSARDEATHIHRDILF	TGCAGTGCTAGAGATGAAGCCACCCATATTCACCGGGATATACTCTTC
few	.	TRBV6-1	15	TRBJ2-1	CASSRDVSSYNEQFF	TGTGCCAGCAGTAGGGACGTAAGCTCCTACAATGAGCAGTTCTTC
few	.	TRBV2	13	TRBJ2-5	CASIYSVGETQYF	TGTGCCAGTATTTATTCCGTTGGGGAGACCCAGTACTTC
.	.	TRBV10-3	15	TRBJ2-3	CAISEPGSSADTQYF	TGTGCCATCAGTGAGCCGGGATCTAGTGCAGATACGCAGTATTTT
once	.	TRBV7-7	14	TRBJ2-5	CASSLGSWEETQYF	TGTGCTAGCAGCTTAGGTAGCTGGGAAGAGACCCAGTACTTC
.	TRBD1	TRBV3-1	17	TRBJ1-4	CASSHRTAQGLNERLFF	TGTGCCAGCAGCCACCGAACGGCACAGGGGCTTAATGAAAGACTGTTTTTT
.	.	TRBV9	12	TRBJ1-5	CASGGGSQPQHF	TGTGCCAGCGGGGGGGGTAGTCAGCCCCAGCATTTT
.	.	TRBV7-8	13	TRBJ1-1	CASSLNKNTEAFF	TGTGCCAGCAGCCTCAACAAGAACACTGAAGCTTTCTTT
many	.	TRBV2	16	TRBJ2-3	CASSHPLGASTDTQYF	TGTGCCAGCAGTCACCCATTGGGGGCCAGCACAGATACGCAGTATTTT
many	.	TRBV4-1	14	TRBJ1-4	CATSIGRTNEKLFF	TGCGCCACCTCAATAGGACGGACTAATGAAAAACTGTTTTTT
.	.	TRBV2	15	TRBJ2-1	CASETTTHGYNEQFF	TGTGCCAGCGAGACAACCACCCACGGCTACAATGAGCAGTTCTTC
.	.	TRBV12-3/TRBV12-4	13	TRBJ1-2	CASRLAGAYGYTF	TGTGCCAGCAGATTGGCAGGGGCCTATGGCTACACCTTC
.	.	TRBV5-1	11	TRBJ2-3	CASSLEDTQYF	TGCGCCAGCAGCTTGGAAGATACGCAGTATTTT
many	.	TRBV29-1	13	TRBJ1-1	CSVLLSGIGEAFF	TGCAGCGTTCTGCTCTCTGGCATTGGTGAAGCTTTCTTT
.	.	TRBV29-1	12	TRBJ1-1	CSGIQGNTEAFF	TGCAGCGGTATACAGGGAAACACTGAAGCTTTCTTT
many	TRBD2	TRBV6-5	14	TRBJ2-7	CASRSGTSPYEQYF	TGTGCCAGCAGGTCCGGGACTAGTCCCTACGAGCAGTACTTC
many	TRBD1	TRBV9	14	TRBJ1-5	CASSVGTGNQPQHF	TGTGCCAGCAGCGTAGGGACAGGTAATCAGCCCCAGCATTTT
.	.	TRBV19	12	TRBJ1-1	CASQLGNTEAFF	TGTGCCAGCCAACTAGGGAACACTGAAGCTTTCTTT
.	.	TRBV25-1	16	TRBJ2-3	CASSEWADADGDTQYF	TGTGCCAGCAGTGAATGGGCGGACGCGGATGGGGATACGCAGTATTTT
.	.	TRBV20-1	12	TRBJ1-1	CSANVGGGEAFF	TGCAGTGCTAATGTTGGGGGAGGGGAAGCTTTCTTT
.	TRBD2	TRBV30	14	TRBJ2-2	CAWSRVAGTGELFF	TGTGCCTGGAGTAGAGTAGCGGGAACCGGGGAGCTGTTTTTT
.	.	TRBV29-1	14	TRBJ1-2	CSVLRGGGTEGYTF	TGCAGCGTTCTTAGGGGGGGAGGTACGGAAGGCTACACCTTC
many	.	TRBV12-3/TRBV12-4	14	TRBJ1-2	CASSLEPANYGYTF	TGTGCCAGCAGTTTAGAGCCAGCAAACTATGGCTACACCTTC
few	.	TRBV10-3	16	TRBJ2-5	CAISETGSGSRETQYF	TGTGCCATCAGTGAAACCGGGTCAGGGTCTCGAGAGACCCAGTACTTC
many	TRBD1	TRBV5-1	13	TRBJ2-7	CASKRQGLREQYF	TGCGCCAGTAAGCGACAGGGGTTGAGGGAGCAGTACTTC
once	TRBD2	TRBV29-1	11	TRBJ2-7	CSARLADEQYF	TGCAGCGCACGACTAGCGGACGAGCAGTACTTC
once	TRBD2	TRBV7-3	15	TRBJ2-1	CASSVLAASYNEQFF	TGTGCCAGCAGCGTCCTAGCGGCGAGTTACAATGAGCAGTTCTTC
many	TRBD2	TRBV7-2	16	TRBJ2-2	CASSLEVAGGGGELFF	TGTGCCAGCAGCTTAGAGGTGGCGGGAGGAGGCGGGGAGCTGTTTTTT
many	.	TRBV9	12	TRBJ2-3	CASSVVGDTQYF	TGTGCCAGCAGCGTAGTGGGGGATACGCAGTATTTT
many	.	TRBV5-4	12	TRBJ1-2	CASSPTGGSYTF	TGTGCCAGCAGCCCAACGGGGGGGAGCTACACCTTC
few	.	TRBV25-1	12	TRBJ2-7	CASTGLSYEQYF	TGTGCCAGCACGGGATTGTCGTACGAGCAGTACTTC
few	.	TRBV19	14	TRBJ1-4	CASSIDGESEKLFF	TGTGCCAGTAGTATCGACGGGGAGAGTGAAAAACTGTTTTTT
many	TRBD1	TRBV6-5	15	TRBJ1-1	CASRFGQGRNTEAFF	TGTGCCAGCAGGTTTGGACAGGGAAGGAACACTGAAGCTTTCTTT
many	.	TRBV4-1	15	TRBJ1-2	CASSLKSGSDYGYTF	TGCGCCAGCAGCCTAAAGAGCGGGTCGGACTATGGCTACACCTTC
few	.	TRBV19	13	TRBJ2-7	CASSTQERREQYF	TGTGCCAGTAGTACACAAGAACGACGGGAGCAGTACTTC
many	TRBD1	TRBV6-1	13	TRBJ2-2	CASRTGAGGELFF	TGTGCCAGCAGGACAGGGGCAGGCGGGGAGCTGTTTTTT
once	.	TRBV20-1	11	TRBJ2-3	CSAQGLDTQYF	TGCAGTGCGCAGGGACTTGATACGCAGTATTTT
few	.	TRBV10-3	12	TRBJ2-1	CAIMEQQNEQFF	TGTGCCATCATGGAACAACAAAATGAGCAGTTCTTC
many	.	TRBV4-1	14	TRBJ2-3	CASSQVTGTDTQYF	TGCGCCAGCAGCCAGGTTACAGGGACAGATACGCAGTATTTT
few	.	TRBV2	13	TRBJ2-7	CASSETVTYEQYF	TGTGCCAGCAGTGAGACGGTCACCTACGAGCAGTACTTC
many	TRBD2	TRBV9	18	TRBJ2-7	CASSFQPSGGRASYEQYF	TGTGCCAGCAGCTTTCAGCCCTCTGGCGGGAGGGCATCCTACGAGCAGTACTTC
few	.	TRBV15	13	TRBJ2-2	CATSRGGAGELFF	TGTGCCACCAGCAGAGGTGGGGCAGGGGAGCTGTTTTTT
.	.	TRBV19	18	TRBJ1-3	CASSTGQELTFSGNTIYF	TGTGCCAGTAGTACAGGCCAGGAATTAACCTTCTCTGGAAACACCATATATTTT
many	.	TRBV5-6	15	TRBJ1-5	CASSSGAYINQPQHF	TGTGCCAGCAGCTCAGGGGCCTATATTAATCAGCCCCAGCATTTT
.	TRBD2	TRBV7-9	15	TRBJ2-7	CASSFTGLPTYEQYF	TGTGCCAGCAGCTTTACGGGACTACCAACCTACGAGCAGTACTTC